The 3 T cell receptor beta chains below come from one sample, sequenced in a study of blood T cell repertoires in COVID-19. Method: immunoSEQ multiplex PCR; TCRdb's copy keeps in-frame clones and lacks some. The sample records 150,000 or so clones, about 89% being singletons. The sequenced sample was peripheral blood. Receptor source: a man aged 50-60 years with acute or convalescent COVID-19.

V usage is TRBV30 and J usage is TRBJ2-1; tentative D call: TRBD2 (5 bases). CDR1 and CDR2 from the germline V gene are GTSNPN and SVGIG (reference sequence). V lost 1 base to trimming and J lost 7 bases, with 23 bases between them. The CDR3 spans 17 residues. In DNA, the CDR3 is TGTGCCTGGAGTGCCCGTGACGGGCTAGCTAATTTAAATGAGCAGTTCTTC. This sequence encodes CAWSARDGLANLNEQFF.

V gene TRBV28 combines with J gene TRBJ1-4, with a possible D match to TRBD1 (6 bases). CDR3 size: 16 residues. Germline V lookup: CDR1 MDHEN, CDR2 SYDVKM. V was cut by 4 bases and J by 3 bases, with 15 bases left in between. In DNA form, the CDR3 reads TGTGCCAGCAGTTCCACAGGGAGGGGATCTAATGAAAAACTGTTTTTT. Protein: CASSSTGRGSNEKLFF.

The rearrangement links TRBV18 to TRBJ2-1, with D maybe TRBD1 (5 bases). Germline-derived CDR1 and CDR2 are KGHSH and LQKENI. V dropped 2 bases and J dropped 7 bases, with 15 bases sitting between them. This CDR3 has 15 amino acids. Here the CDR3 DNA reads TGTGCCAGCTCACCAAGCTTAGGGGAAGGGAATGAGCAGTTCTTC. Translation gives CASSPSLGEGNEQFF.